The 4 T cell receptor beta chains reported below all come from one sample, sequenced in a study of a mutant IDH1 vaccine in newly diagnosed glioma listed by TCRdb under 2021. The time point label of this sample denotes: week 23, last vaccination. Each vaccine dose was 300 ug of a 20-mer mutant IDH1 peptide in Montanide, given subcutaneously with topical imiquimod. Library preparation was by the immunoSEQ multiplex PCR assay. TCRdb holds this immuneACCESS table with in-frame rearrangements only. Some clones are missing; in checked studies, unresolved V genes explain under half, and the rest has no known cause. The sample profile shows 70,000 to 90,000 clones; 85% of them were found once. About 2.2% of the sample comes from the top ten. The antigens for these receptors are not known. Source: PBMCs, taken from a glioma patient whose treatment included an IDH1 peptide vaccine. The receptor set was obtained from a man aged 25 to 45 with glioma. Some clones in this sample may be carry-over from other donors' samples.

The genes are TRBV10-3 and TRBJ2-3; weak D call: TRBD2 (6 bases). This CDR3 region has 15 residues. V gave up 6 bases and J gave up 2 bases, with 15 bases separating them. Germline V lookup: CDR1 ENHRY, CDR2 SYGVKD. The CDR3: CAISRQSGHTDTQYF. The CDR3 DNA reads TGTGCCATCAGCCGACAGAGCGGGCACACAGATACGCAGTATTTT.

This chain joins TRBV11-1 and TRBJ2-7; the D is unclear. Trimming shortened V by 2 bases and J by 4 bases, and 12 bases separated the two germline ends. The CDR3 has 14 residues. CDR1 and CDR2 (germline): SGHAT, FQDESV (reference sequence). The chain's CDR3 is CASSLPGRSYEQYF. DNA of the CDR3: TGTGCCAGCAGCTTACCAGGCAGATCTTACGAGCAGTACTTC.

The chain couples TRBV4-3 to TRBJ1-1, with D unclear. The CDR3 covers 16 residues. V lost 4 bases and J lost 0, with 15 bases in between. CDR1 and CDR2 from the germline V gene are LGHNA and YSLEER. The CDR3 spells CASSPTLEIMNTEAFF. The CDR3 nucleotides are TGCGCCAGCAGCCCCACCTTAGAAATTATGAACACTGAAGCTTTCTTT.

This chain uses TRBV6-5 with TRBJ1-4, with TRBD1 as a possible D gene (5 bases). V lost 6 bases and J lost 8, with 16 bases in between. Per germline, CDR1 MNHEY and CDR2 SVGAGI. The CDR3 is 14 residues long. The CDR3 region is CASRNRGLGEKLFF. CDR3 nucleotides: TGTGCCAGCAGAAACCGGGGACTAGGGGAAAAACTGTTTTTT.